Included here is one T cell receptor (beta chain) sequence, with context. The data were obtained in a study of blood T cell repertoires in COVID-19. Study-level information: Sites across the United States, Italy and Spain contributed samples from acute and convalescent COVID-19.

Authors' analysis steps: Amplification with reference gene primers provided the estimates of nucleated cell counts. Method: immunoSEQ multiplex PCR; TCRdb's copy keeps in-frame clones and lacks some. V and J calls and clone size come straight from that table; D and trimming were deduced from the DNA. The table has approximately 280,000 clones, 70% to 90% seen once. V trimming: 6 bases; J trimming: 4 bases; junction bases outside the gene matches: 8. Germline V gene data show CDR1 as LNHDA and CDR2 as SQIVND (reference sequence). The CDR3 sequence is 15 residues long. This sequence originates from a woman in her seventies with acute or convalescent COVID-19. Sequenced: peripheral blood. This chain links TRBV19 with TRBJ2-1; 8 positions match TRBD2. CDR3 nucleotides: TGTGCCAGTAGGCTTCGGGGGGGCACATACAATGAGCAGTTCTTC. Amino acid sequence: CASRLRGGTYNEQFF.